These 25 T cell receptor beta chains were sequenced from one sample in a study of blood T cell repertoires in COVID-19. Repertoires were generated with immunoSEQ multiplex PCR, while TCRdb's copy carries only in-frame clones and drops some. The table lists around 250,000 clones, 85% to 95% of them singletons. Specimen: PBMCs or T cells enriched from blood (not recorded which). Receptors were obtained from a man aged 35 to 55 who had been exposed to COVID-19.

This chain's CDR3 is CASSVAGPAGNTIYF. The CDR3 nucleotides are TGTGCCAGTAGTGTAGCAGGCCCGGCTGGAAACACCATATATTTT. The chain combines TRBV19 with TRBJ1-3; D is unclear. This CDR3 is 15 amino acids long. The germline V and J ends were trimmed by 5 bases and 2 bases, with 13 bases remaining between them. Germline V gene sequence: CDR1 LNHDA, CDR2 SQIVND (reference sequence).

The chain couples TRBV4-1 to TRBJ2-7, with D perhaps TRBD2 (5 bases). The CDR3 extends over 14 amino acids. Deletions cut 2 bases from V and 7 bases from J, with 15 bases between. In germline, CDR1 is MGHRA, CDR2 YSYEKL. For the CDR3, the DNA is TGCGCCAGCAGCCAATCACGGGAACGAGCGGAGCAGTACTTC. Translating gives CASSQSRERAEQYF.

This clone was seen a handful of times. V usage is TRBV6-5 and J usage is TRBJ1-4, with D perhaps TRBD1 (6 bases). Looked up from germline, CDR1 is MNHEY and CDR2 is SVGAGI. Between the trimmed V and J ends, which lost 0 bases and 8 bases, there was a span of 16 bases. This CDR3 comprises 16 residues. The CDR3 DNA is TGTGCCAGCAGTTACTCGATAGGCAGGGGATCCGAAAAACTGTTTTTT. Protein product: CASSYSIGRGSEKLFF.

This clone has only one observation. The rearrangement joins TRBV3-1 (or the pseudogene TRBV3-2) to TRBJ2-3, with TRBD2 matching 8 bases. The J segment lost 8 bases and the V segment lost 1 base, leaving 8 bases of the junction unmatched. CDR1 and CDR2 from the germline V gene are LGHDT and YNNKEL (reference sequence). This CDR3 has 15 amino acids. The CDR3 reads CASSQGDGRATTQYF. The CDR3 DNA reads TGTGCCAGCAGCCAAGGGGACGGGAGGGCCACTACGCAGTATTTT.

The genes are TRBV19 and TRBJ1-5; the D is unclear. CDR1 is LNHDA, CDR2 SQIVND, per germline (reference sequence). The ends were cut back, 6 bases at V and 4 bases at J, with 10 bases in the middle. This CDR3 spans 13 amino acids. CDR3 residues: CASRGGRNQPQHF. The CDR3 DNA reads as TGTGCCAGTAGGGGAGGACGGAATCAGCCCCAGCATTTT.

This chain joins TRBV7-2 and TRBJ2-1; a weak D match, TRBD2 (7 bases). V was clipped by 4 bases and J by 7 bases, with 20 bases between them. The CDR3 runs 16 residues. The germline gives CDR1 SGHTA, CDR2 FQGNSA. The CDR3 DNA follows: TGTGCCAGCAGCTCCGGGGGCGCTAGCGGCAAAAATGAGCAGTTCTTC. This codes for CASSSGGASGKNEQFF.

V is TRBV2 and J is TRBJ1-2, with D tentatively TRBD1 (6 bases). The V and J ends lost 6 bases and 8 bases respectively, with 10 bases between them. This CDR3 has 11 residues. Germline V gives CDR1 SNHLY, CDR2 FYNNEI. In DNA form, the CDR3 reads TGTGCCAGCAGATACAGGGTCGGCTACACCTTC. It yields the protein CASRYRVGYTF.

The V call is TRBV5-4, the J call TRBJ2-3; 10 bases are a match to TRBD2. The V segment lost 5 bases and the J segment 3 bases; nucleotides outside the gene matches: 6. Germline values: CDR1 SGHNT, CDR2 YYREEE (reference sequence). This CDR3 contains 15 residues. The chain's CDR3 is CASRVTSGVTDTQYF. The CDR3 coding sequence is TGTGCCAGCAGGGTAACTAGCGGGGTAACAGATACGCAGTATTTT.

This chain links TRBV4-2 with TRBJ2-5; 7 nucleotides line up with TRBD2. The CDR3 has 15 amino acids. V lost 2 bases to trimming and J lost 4 bases; unmatched junction nucleotides: 7. Per the germline V gene, CDR1 is LGHNA and CDR2 is YNFKEQ. CDR3 coding DNA: TGTGCCAGCAGCCAATCAAACGGGAGGACAGAGACCCAGTACTTC. It encodes CASSQSNGRTETQYF.

The chain recombines TRBV5-6 with TRBJ1-1, with D possibly matching TRBD1 (5 bases). Germline V CDR1 and CDR2: SGHDT, YYEEEE. V was trimmed by 1 base and J by 4 bases, leaving 17 bases between them. This CDR3 is 16 amino acids long. CDR3 sequence: CASSLIAGRRITEAFF. The CDR3 nucleotides read TGTGCCAGCAGCTTGATCGCGGGGCGAAGGATCACTGAAGCTTTCTTT.

The V call is TRBV2, the J call TRBJ1-5; no clear D. Germline assignment: CDR1 SNHLY and CDR2 FYNNEI. With 6 bases removed from V and 0 bases from J, the gap between germline ends came to 3 bases. This CDR3 has 12 amino acids. CDR3 sequence reads: CASRYSNQPQHF. In nucleotides, the CDR3 is TGTGCCAGCAGGTATAGCAATCAGCCCCAGCATTTT.

V gene TRBV2 combines with J gene TRBJ1-5; 7 bases are a match to TRBD1. The V gene end was trimmed by 4 bases and the J gene end by 1 base; junction bases not matched to a gene: 13. CDR1 is SNHLY, CDR2 FYNNEI, per germline. The CDR3 is made up of 18 amino acids. CDR3 in amino acids: CASSGTVEGQPSNQPQHF. The CDR3 nucleotides read TGTGCCAGCAGTGGGACGGTAGAGGGACAGCCCAGCAATCAGCCCCAGCATTTT. Based on the CDR3 plus reference TRBV2 and TRBJ1-5, the full variable domain is EPEVTQTPSHQVTQMGQEVILRCVPISNHLYFYWYRQILGQKVEFLVSFYNNEISEKSEIFDDQFSVERPDGSNFTLKIRSTKLEDSAMYFCASSGTVEGQPSNQPQHFGDGTRLSIL.

The J gene is TRBJ1-1, the V gene TRBV11-2; D call uncertain. There are 14 residues in the CDR3. In germline, CDR1 is SGHAT, CDR2 FQNNGV. The V and J ends lost 3 bases and 1 base respectively, with 9 bases between them. CDR3 amino acids: CASSLVGKNTEAFF. As DNA, the CDR3 is TGTGCCAGCAGCTTGGTCGGGAAGAACACTGAAGCTTTCTTT.

The chain has TRBV3-1 (or the pseudogene TRBV3-2) and TRBJ2-7, with 10 nucleotides matching TRBD1. There are 15 residues in the CDR3. Per germline, CDR1 LGHDT and CDR2 YNNKEL (reference sequence). With 5 bases clipped from V and 2 bases from J, the junction kept 6 bases outside the gene matches. In nucleotides, the CDR3 is TGTGCCAGCAGCGTAGGGACAGGGGCCACCTACGAGCAGTACTTC. Protein: CASSVGTGATYEQYF.

This clone was counted only a few times. This chain links TRBV4-1 with TRBJ1-1; a possible D gene is TRBD1 (5 bases). CDR1 is MGHRA, CDR2 YSYEKL, per germline. V lost 3 bases, J lost 4 bases, and 15 bases lay in between. The CDR3 is made up of 15 amino acids. Here the CDR3 reads CASSQYSAGLTEAFF. CDR3 nucleotide sequence: TGCGCCAGCAGCCAGTATTCAGCGGGGCTCACTGAAGCTTTCTTT.

This clone occurred once. This chain connects TRBV6-5 to TRBJ2-7, with TRBD2 identical over 7 bases. The CDR3 loop spans 14 amino acids. Germline trimming cut 6 bases from V and 3 bases from J; bases unmatched to any gene: 8. Germline loops: CDR1 MNHEY, CDR2 SVGAGI. The CDR3 DNA sequence: TGTGCCAGCAGCCCGAGCGGGGCGTACTACGAGCAGTACTTC. Translation: CASSPSGAYYEQYF.

This sequence joins TRBV28 and TRBJ2-7, with 12 positions matching TRBD2. The germline gives CDR1 MDHEN, CDR2 SYDVKM. J was trimmed by 1 base and V by 6 bases; bases with no gene match: 4. The CDR3 has 15 residues. The CDR3 sequence: CASRNGLAGSYEQYF. In DNA, the CDR3 is TGTGCCAGCAGGAATGGACTAGCGGGGTCCTACGAGCAGTACTTC.

The V call is TRBV19, the J call TRBJ1-6; the D gene is possibly TRBD1 (5 bases). Trimming shortened V by 6 bases and J by 6 bases, and 15 bases separated the two germline ends. The CDR3 runs to 15 residues. CDR1 and CDR2 (germline): LNHDA, SQIVND (reference sequence). The CDR3 DNA reads TGTGCCAGTAGGCCCTCGGGACTGAGTAATTCACCCCTCCACTTT. Residues: CASRPSGLSNSPLHF.

The V gene is TRBV28, the J gene TRBJ2-1; D gene unclear. Germline loops: CDR1 MDHEN, CDR2 SYDVKM. The CDR3 consists of 14 residues. V was cut by 2 bases and J by 8 bases, with 13 bases left in between. DNA of the CDR3: TGTGCCAGCAGTTTAGGTGGTAGTCGCGATGAGCAGTTCTTC. This codes for CASSLGGSRDEQFF.

The chain uses TRBV10-3 and TRBJ1-2; D is uncertain. Germline assignment: CDR1 ENHRY and CDR2 SYGVKD. CDR3 length: 13 amino acids. V lost 5 bases and J 2 bases, leaving 9 bases between the germline ends. The chain's CDR3 is CAISTDGNYGYTF. As DNA, the CDR3 is TGTGCCATCAGTACCGACGGGAACTATGGCTACACCTTC.

This chain joins TRBV27 and TRBJ1-1, with D perhaps TRBD1 (5 bases). The CDR3 has 14 amino acids. V was pared by 3 bases and J by 3 bases, with 11 bases between. Looked up from germline, CDR1 is MNHEY and CDR2 is SMNVEV (reference sequence). CDR3 sequence (DNA): TGTGCCAGCAGTTTGGCGGCAGGGCACACTGAAGCTTTCTTT. Amino acid sequence: CASSLAAGHTEAFF.

As DNA, the CDR3 is TGTGCCAGCAGCGCTCAGGGGCGAGACGGCTACACCTTC. Its translation: CASSAQGRDGYTF. This chain uses TRBV9 with TRBJ1-2; a possible D gene is TRBD1 (6 bases). CDR1 and CDR2 (germline): SGDLS, YYNGEE. V dropped 3 bases and J dropped 8 bases, with 14 bases sitting between them. The CDR3 is made up of 13 amino acids.

This clone showed up just once. The chain carries TRBV9 and TRBJ1-2; 7 positions match TRBD1. Losses at the gene ends were 3 bases for V and 3 bases for J; bases not matched to a gene: 5. Germline CDR1 is SGDLS and CDR2 is YYNGEE. The CDR3 length is 14 residues. The CDR3 DNA follows: TGTGCCAGCAGCGCCCGACAGGGACACTATGGCTACACCTTC. Residues: CASSARQGHYGYTF.

This clone was picked up one time. This rearrangement joins TRBV19 to TRBJ1-1; TRBD1 is a possible D gene (6 bases). The CDR3 has 14 residues. Trimming shortened V by 1 base and J by 4 bases, and 10 bases separated the two germline ends. From germline, CDR1 is LNHDA and CDR2 SQIVND (reference sequence). CDR3: CASSIADSSTEAFF. DNA for the CDR3: TGTGCCAGTAGTATAGCGGACAGCTCCACTGAAGCTTTCTTT. The whole variable domain, filled in from reference TRBV19 and TRBJ1-1, reads DGGITQSPKYLFRKEGQNVTLSCEQNLNHDAMYWYRQDPGQGLRLIYYSQIVNDFQKGDIAEGYSVSREKKESFPLTVTSAQKNPTAFYLCASSIADSSTEAFFGQGTRLTVV.

V usage is TRBV28 and J usage is TRBJ2-2, with D perhaps matching TRBD1 (5 bases). CDR1 MDHEN and CDR2 SYDVKM come from the germline V gene. With 2 bases removed from V and 0 bases from J, the gap between germline ends came to 13 bases. The CDR3 sequence is 17 residues long. The CDR3 loop is CASSLGWFRANTGELFF. CDR3 DNA: TGTGCCAGCAGTTTAGGGTGGTTCAGGGCGAACACCGGGGAGCTGTTTTTT.